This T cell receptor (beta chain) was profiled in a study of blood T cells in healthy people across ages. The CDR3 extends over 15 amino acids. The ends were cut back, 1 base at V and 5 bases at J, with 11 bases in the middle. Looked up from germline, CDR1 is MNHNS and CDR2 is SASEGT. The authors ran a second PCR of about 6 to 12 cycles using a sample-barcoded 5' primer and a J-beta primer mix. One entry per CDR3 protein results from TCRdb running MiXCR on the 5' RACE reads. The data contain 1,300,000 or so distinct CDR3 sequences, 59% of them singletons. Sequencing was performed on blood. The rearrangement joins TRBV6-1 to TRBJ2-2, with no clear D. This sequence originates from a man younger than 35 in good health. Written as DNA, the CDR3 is TGTGCCAGCAGTGAAGGCCAGGTGGTAACCGGGGAGCTGTTTTTT. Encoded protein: CASSEGQVVTGELFF.